These 9 T cell receptor beta chains were sequenced from one sample in a study of T cell responses to AZD1222 COVID-19 vaccine. Some clones are missing from TCRdb's copy, which holds only in-frame ones; the method was immunoSEQ multiplex PCR. The sample yields around 200,000 clones, around 93% seen once. The sequenced sample was peripheral blood, obtained 28 days after the second dose of the MenACWY control vaccine. These receptors all come from an adult who received the MenACWY meningococcal vaccine as a control.

The rearrangement joins TRBV10-1 to TRBJ2-2; D is tentatively TRBD1 or TRBD2 (5 bases each). CDR3 length equals 15 residues. Germline V gene lookup returns CDR1 WNHNN and CDR2 SYGVQD (reference sequence). V was cut by 4 bases and J by 1 base, with 10 bases left in between. DNA for the CDR3: TGCGCCAGCAGTGGGGGGACGGGGAACACCGGGGAGCTGTTTTTT. Its protein product is CASSGGTGNTGELFF.

The chain uses TRBV7-2 and TRBJ1-1, with D unresolved. The germline CDR1 and CDR2 sequences are SGHTA and FQGNSA. This CDR3 has 16 residues. Trimming took off 1 base at V and 0 bases at J, with 12 bases between the two ends. DNA of the CDR3: TGTGCCAGCAGCTTAGAATCTCGTTCCCTGAACACTGAAGCTTTCTTT. Protein product: CASSLESRSLNTEAFF.

The chain couples TRBV7-2 to TRBJ2-5; D is tentatively TRBD1 or TRBD2 (5 bases each). Germline V gene lookup returns CDR1 SGHTA and CDR2 FQGNSA. V was shortened by 5 bases and J by 2 bases, with 15 bases between the two germline ends. The CDR3 extends over 15 amino acids. CDR3 in amino acids: CASSPRGRKQETQYF. The DNA of the CDR3 is TGTGCCAGCAGCCCGAGGGGCAGGAAACAAGAGACCCAGTACTTC.

The chain couples TRBV3-1 (or the pseudogene TRBV3-2) to TRBJ1-6; D may be TRBD1 (6 bases). Between the trimmed V and J ends, which lost 2 bases and 10 bases, there was a span of 15 bases. Germline values: CDR1 LGHDT, CDR2 YNNKEL (reference sequence). This CDR3 region has 15 residues. In DNA form, the CDR3 reads TGTGCCAGCAGCCAAAGAGGGGGGACACCGTCACCCCTCCACTTT. Translated, it gives CASSQRGGTPSPLHF.

The chain recombines TRBV19 with TRBJ2-7, with 8 bases fitting TRBD2. The length of the CDR3 is 14 residues. Trimming removed 6 bases from V and 3 bases from J; junction bases left unmatched: 7. Germline V gene data show CDR1 as LNHDA and CDR2 as SQIVND (reference sequence). CDR3 coding DNA: TGTGCCAGTAGCCTGGGACTAGGGGACTACGAGCAGTACTTC. Its protein is CASSLGLGDYEQYF.

The chain is built from TRBV30 and TRBJ1-6; 8 nucleotides line up with TRBD1. Germline-derived CDR1 and CDR2 are GTSNPN and SVGIG (reference sequence). The V gene end was trimmed by 2 bases and the J gene end by 9 bases; junction bases not matched to a gene: 6. The CDR3 loop spans 14 amino acids. The DNA of the CDR3 is TGTGCCTGGAGTCCCGGACAGGGAGGTTCACCCCTCCACTTT. This translates into CAWSPGQGGSPLHF.

This rearrangement joins TRBV18 to TRBJ1-1, with D perhaps TRBD1 (6 bases). The V and J ends lost 7 bases and 0 bases respectively, with 9 bases between them. Germline V gene data show CDR1 as KGHSH and CDR2 as LQKENI. The CDR3 totals 13 residues. The CDR3 is CASFGQLNTEAFF. The CDR3 DNA sequence: TGTGCCAGCTTCGGACAGCTGAACACTGAAGCTTTCTTT.

The chain is built from TRBV7-2 and TRBJ2-1, with D perhaps TRBD1 or TRBD2 (5 bases each). From germline, CDR1 is SGHTA and CDR2 FQGNSA. The CDR3 totals 15 residues. The V and J ends lost 2 bases and 4 bases respectively, with 12 bases between them. The CDR3 DNA reads as TGTGCCAGCAGCTTATCCGGGACGCATTACAATGAGCAGTTCTTC. This encodes CASSLSGTHYNEQFF.

In regard to this clone: A much larger clone differs from this one at a single base, so this may be a read error. The chain carries TRBV5-4 and TRBJ1-6; D perhaps matches TRBD1 (5 bases). This CDR3 region has 14 residues. V lost 1 base to trimming and J lost 7 bases, with 9 bases between them. Germline lookup yields CDR1 SGHNT and CDR2 YYREEE (reference sequence). In nucleotides, the CDR3 is TGTGCCAGCAGCTTGAACAGGACAAATTCACCCCTCCACTTT. It specifies CASSLNRTNSPLHF.